The 8 T cell receptor beta chains reported below all come from one sample, sequenced in a study of vaccination effects on CD4 cells after COVID-19. Which antigens these TCRs recognize remains unknown. Sequencing was performed with immunoSEQ multiplex PCR; in TCRdb, only in-frame clones are kept and a portion is missing. The sample lists 40,000 to 55,000 clones, around four fifths occurring once. The authors isolated CD4+ T cells after around 11 days of culture. The material sequenced was CD4+ T cells from PBMCs cultured without peptide, taken before COVID-19 vaccination. These receptors were obtained from a human donor who had a prior SARS-CoV-2 infection.

This clone was recorded a few times. The chain couples TRBV11-2 to TRBJ2-1; the D gene could be TRBD1 or TRBD2 (6 bases each). Germline values: CDR1 SGHAT, CDR2 FQNNGV. V lost 1 base, J lost 7 bases, and 17 bases lay in between. This CDR3 has 16 residues. The CDR3 loop is CASSLVFGGRGNEQFF. CDR3 bases: TGTGCCAGCAGCTTAGTTTTCGGGGGCCGGGGGAATGAGCAGTTCTTC.

The chain joins TRBV7-9 to TRBJ2-1, with 14 nucleotides matching TRBD2. CDR3 length: 16 amino acids. V trimming: 1 base; J trimming: 12 bases; junction bases outside the gene matches: 8. Per the germline V gene, CDR1 is SEHNR and CDR2 is FQNEAQ (reference sequence). CDR3 in DNA: TGTGCCAGCAGCTTAGGGGGACTAGCGGGGGCACCAGGGCAGTTCTTC. It is translated as CASSLGGLAGAPGQFF.

This chain uses TRBV28 with TRBJ2-1, with 7 bases fitting TRBD2. Germline CDR1 MDHEN, CDR2 SYDVKM. V shed 6 bases and J 5 bases; nucleotides not matched to a gene: 10. The CDR3 consists of 15 residues. In nucleotides, the CDR3 is TGTGCCAGCAGCCCACGGGTCGCGGGGGACAATGAGCAGTTCTTC. This sequence encodes CASSPRVAGDNEQFF.

The chain couples TRBV5-4 to TRBJ1-2; maybe TRBD1 (6 bases). The CDR3 has 16 residues. Trimming removed 0 bases at V and 8 bases at J, with 20 bases between. CDR1 and CDR2 (germline): SGHNT, YYREEE (reference sequence). In DNA, the CDR3 is TGTGCCAGCAGCTTGGTGGAAGGGGGTAATAACGGGGGCTACACCTTC. Translation: CASSLVEGGNNGGYTF.

This chain uses TRBV2 with TRBJ2-2; D remains unclear. V was cut by 6 bases and J by 7 bases, with 9 bases left in between. This CDR3 has 12 amino acids. Germline V gene lookup returns CDR1 SNHLY and CDR2 FYNNEI. DNA of the CDR3: TGTGCCAGCAGGAGTCCCGACGGGGAGCTGTTTTTT. Amino acid sequence: CASRSPDGELFF.

The chain has TRBV5-4 and TRBJ2-6, with TRBD2 as a possible D gene (5 bases). The CDR3 consists of 17 residues. Germline V lookup: CDR1 SGHNT, CDR2 YYREEE (reference sequence). V was cut by 4 bases and J by 4 bases, with 18 bases left in between. CDR3 sequence (DNA): TGTGCCAGCAGCCCCGGGATGTTAGGTTCAGGGGCCAACGTCCTGACTTTC. It codes for CASSPGMLGSGANVLTF.

CDR3 loop: CASSPQPRGSPEQYF. The CDR3, as DNA: TGTGCCAGCAGCCCGCAGCCCCGGGGAAGCCCCGAGCAGTACTTC. The genes are TRBV9 and TRBJ2-7, with D possibly TRBD2 on 5 matching bases. The CDR3 extends over 15 amino acids. Germline V gene sequence: CDR1 SGDLS, CDR2 YYNGEE. Trimming removed 4 bases at V and 6 bases at J, with 20 bases between.

The chain carries TRBV5-1 and TRBJ2-3; TRBD2 matches at 15 bases. The J segment lost 3 bases and the V segment lost 7 bases, leaving 9 bases of the junction unmatched. The CDR3 is 17 amino acids. Germline values: CDR1 SGHRS, CDR2 YFSETQ. In DNA, the CDR3 is TGCGCCAGCGGATTGCTGGGACTAGCGGGGGGAACAGATACGCAGTATTTT. It is translated as CASGLLGLAGGTDTQYF.